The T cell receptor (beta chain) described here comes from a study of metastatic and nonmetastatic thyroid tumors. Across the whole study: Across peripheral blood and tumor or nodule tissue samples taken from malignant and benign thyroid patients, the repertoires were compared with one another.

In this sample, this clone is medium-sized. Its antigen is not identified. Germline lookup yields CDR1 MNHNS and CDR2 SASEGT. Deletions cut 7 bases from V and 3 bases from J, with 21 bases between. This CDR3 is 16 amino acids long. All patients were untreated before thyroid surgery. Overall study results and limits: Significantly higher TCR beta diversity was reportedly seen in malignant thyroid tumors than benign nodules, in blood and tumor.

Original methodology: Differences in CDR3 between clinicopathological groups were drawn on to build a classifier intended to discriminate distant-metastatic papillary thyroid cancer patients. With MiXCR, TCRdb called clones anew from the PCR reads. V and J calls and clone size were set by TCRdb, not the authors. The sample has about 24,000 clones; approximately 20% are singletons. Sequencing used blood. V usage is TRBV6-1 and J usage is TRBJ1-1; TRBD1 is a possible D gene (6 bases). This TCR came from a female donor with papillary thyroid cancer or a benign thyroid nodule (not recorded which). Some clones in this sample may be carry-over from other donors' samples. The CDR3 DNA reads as TGTGCCAGCACCCAAACGATAGGGGGGGGCTACACTGAAGCTTTCTTT. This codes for CASTQTIGGGYTEAFF.